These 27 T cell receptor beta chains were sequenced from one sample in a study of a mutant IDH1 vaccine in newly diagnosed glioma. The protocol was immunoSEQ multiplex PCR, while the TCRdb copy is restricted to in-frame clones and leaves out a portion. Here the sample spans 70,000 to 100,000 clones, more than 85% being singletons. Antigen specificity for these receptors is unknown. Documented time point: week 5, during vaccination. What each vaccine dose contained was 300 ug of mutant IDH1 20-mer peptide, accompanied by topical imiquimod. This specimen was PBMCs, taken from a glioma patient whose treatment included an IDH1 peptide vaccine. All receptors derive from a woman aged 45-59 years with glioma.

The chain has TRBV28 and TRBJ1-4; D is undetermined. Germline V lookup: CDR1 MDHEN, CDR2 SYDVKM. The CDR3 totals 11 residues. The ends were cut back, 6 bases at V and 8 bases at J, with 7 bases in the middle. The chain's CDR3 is CASSLTEKLFF. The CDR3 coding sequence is TGTGCCAGCAGCCTGACAGAAAAACTGTTTTTT.

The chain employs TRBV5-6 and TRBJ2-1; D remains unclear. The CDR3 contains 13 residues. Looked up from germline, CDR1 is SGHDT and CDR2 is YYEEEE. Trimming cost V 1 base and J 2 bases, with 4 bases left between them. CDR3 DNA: TGTGCCAGCAGCTTGCGGACCTACAATGAGCAGTTCTTC. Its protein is CASSLRTYNEQFF.

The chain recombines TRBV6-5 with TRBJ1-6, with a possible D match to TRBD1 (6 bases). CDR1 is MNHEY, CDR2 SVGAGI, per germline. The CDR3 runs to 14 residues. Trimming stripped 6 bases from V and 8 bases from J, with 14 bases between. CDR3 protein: CASRRTEKYSPLHF. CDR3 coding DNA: TGTGCCAGCAGAAGGACAGAGAAGTATTCACCCCTCCACTTT.

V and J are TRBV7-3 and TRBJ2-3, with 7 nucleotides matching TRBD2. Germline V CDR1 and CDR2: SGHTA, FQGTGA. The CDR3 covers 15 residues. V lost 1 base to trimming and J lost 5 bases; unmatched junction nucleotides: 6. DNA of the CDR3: TGTGCCAGCAGCTTAAGTGGCGGGAGAGGAGATACGCAGTATTTT. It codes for CASSLSGGRGDTQYF.

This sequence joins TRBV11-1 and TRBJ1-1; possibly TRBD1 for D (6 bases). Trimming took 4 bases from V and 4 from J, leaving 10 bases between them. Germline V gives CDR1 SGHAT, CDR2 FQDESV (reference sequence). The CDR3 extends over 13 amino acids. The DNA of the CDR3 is TGTGCCAGCAGCTCCAGGGGCCCCACTGAAGCTTTCTTT. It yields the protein CASSSRGPTEAFF.

The CDR3 sequence is CASSSTGDYGYTF. In nucleotides, the CDR3 is TGCGCCAGCAGCTCGACAGGGGACTATGGCTACACCTTC. The rearrangement links TRBV5-1 to TRBJ1-2; 8 bases match TRBD1. The CDR3 has 13 residues. V was pared by 3 bases and J by 3 bases, with 1 base of the junction left unmatched. Germline values: CDR1 SGHRS, CDR2 YFSETQ. Complete variable domain (other parts from reference TRBV5-1 and TRBJ1-2): KAGVTQTPRYLIKTRGQQVTLSCSPISGHRSVSWYQQTPGQGLQFLFEYFSETQRNKGNFPGRFSGRQFSNSRSEMNVSTLELGDSALYLCASSSTGDYGYTFGSGTRLTVV.

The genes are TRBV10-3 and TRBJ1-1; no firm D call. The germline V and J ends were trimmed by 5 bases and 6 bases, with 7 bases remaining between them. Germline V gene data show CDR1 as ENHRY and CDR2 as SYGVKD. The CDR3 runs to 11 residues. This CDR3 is CAISPGAEAFF. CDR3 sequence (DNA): TGTGCCATCAGTCCCGGGGCTGAAGCTTTCTTT.

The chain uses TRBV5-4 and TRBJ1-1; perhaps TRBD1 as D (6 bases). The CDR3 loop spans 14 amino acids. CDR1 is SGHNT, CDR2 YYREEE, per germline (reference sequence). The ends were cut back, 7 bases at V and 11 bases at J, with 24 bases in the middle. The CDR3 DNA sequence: TGTGCCAGCGGGGGGGGCCCGGCTGGGGTTTTGGCTTTCTTT. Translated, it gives CASGGGPAGVLAFF.

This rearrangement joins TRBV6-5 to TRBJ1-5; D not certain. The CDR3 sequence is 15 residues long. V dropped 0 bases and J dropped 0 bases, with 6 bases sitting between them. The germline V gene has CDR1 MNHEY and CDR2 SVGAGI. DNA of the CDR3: TGTGCCAGCAGTTACTCAGAGTATAGCAATCAGCCCCAGCATTTT. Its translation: CASSYSEYSNQPQHF.

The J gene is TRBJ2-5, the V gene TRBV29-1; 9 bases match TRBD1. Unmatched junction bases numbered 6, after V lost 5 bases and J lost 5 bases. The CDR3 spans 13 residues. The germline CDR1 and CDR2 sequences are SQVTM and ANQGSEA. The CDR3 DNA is TGCAGCGTTCCACACGGACAGGGGGAGACCCAGTACTTC. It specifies CSVPHGQGETQYF.

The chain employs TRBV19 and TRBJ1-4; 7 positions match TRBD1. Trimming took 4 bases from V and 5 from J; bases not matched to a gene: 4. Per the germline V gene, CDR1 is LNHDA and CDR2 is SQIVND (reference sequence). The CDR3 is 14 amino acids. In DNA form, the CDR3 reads TGTGCCAGTAGTAGGGACAGACAGAATGAAAAACTGTTTTTT. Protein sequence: CASSRDRQNEKLFF.

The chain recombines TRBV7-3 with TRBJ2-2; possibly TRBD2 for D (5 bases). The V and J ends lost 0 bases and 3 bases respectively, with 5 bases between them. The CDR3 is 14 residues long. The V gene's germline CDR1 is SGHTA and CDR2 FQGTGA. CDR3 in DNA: TGTGCCAGCAGCTTAACGCGGGACACCGGGGAGCTGTTTTTT. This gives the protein CASSLTRDTGELFF.

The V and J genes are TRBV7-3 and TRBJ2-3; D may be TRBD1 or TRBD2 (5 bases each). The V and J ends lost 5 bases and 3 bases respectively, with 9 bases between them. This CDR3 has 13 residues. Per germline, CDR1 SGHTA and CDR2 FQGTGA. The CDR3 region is CASSPGRTDTQYF. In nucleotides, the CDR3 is TGTGCCAGCAGCCCGGGACGAACAGATACGCAGTATTTT. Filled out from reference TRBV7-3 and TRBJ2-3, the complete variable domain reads GAGVSQTPSNKVTEKGKYVELRCDPISGHTALYWYRQSLGQGPEFLIYFQGTGAADDSGLPNDRFFAVRPEGSVSTLKIQRTERGDSAVYLCASSPGRTDTQYFGPGTRLTVL.

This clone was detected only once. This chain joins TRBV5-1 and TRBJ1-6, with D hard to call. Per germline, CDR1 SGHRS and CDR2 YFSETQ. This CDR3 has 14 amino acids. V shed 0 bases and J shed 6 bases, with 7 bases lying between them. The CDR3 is CASSLGSGNSPLHF. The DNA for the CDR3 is TGCGCCAGCAGCTTGGGTTCCGGTAATTCACCCCTCCACTTT.

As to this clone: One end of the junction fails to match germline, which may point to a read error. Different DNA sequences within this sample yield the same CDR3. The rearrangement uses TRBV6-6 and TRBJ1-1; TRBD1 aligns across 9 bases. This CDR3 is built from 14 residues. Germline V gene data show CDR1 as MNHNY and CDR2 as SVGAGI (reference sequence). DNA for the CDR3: TGTGCCAGCAGGGACAGGGGATTGAGGACTGAGGCTTTCTTT. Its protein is CASRDRGLRTEAFF.

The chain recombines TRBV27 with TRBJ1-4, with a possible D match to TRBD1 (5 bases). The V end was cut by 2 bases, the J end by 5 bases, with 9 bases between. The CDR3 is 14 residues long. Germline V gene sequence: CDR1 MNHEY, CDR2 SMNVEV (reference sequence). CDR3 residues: CASSLREGNEKLFF. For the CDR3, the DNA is TGTGCCAGCAGTTTAAGGGAGGGGAATGAAAAACTGTTTTTT.

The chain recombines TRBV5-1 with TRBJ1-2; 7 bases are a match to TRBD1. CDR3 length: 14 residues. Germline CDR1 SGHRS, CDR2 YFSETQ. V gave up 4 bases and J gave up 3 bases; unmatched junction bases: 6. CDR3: CASSPQGVDYGYTF. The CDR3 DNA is TGCGCCAGCAGCCCCCAGGGGGTCGACTATGGCTACACCTTC. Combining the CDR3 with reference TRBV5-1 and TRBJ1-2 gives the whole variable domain KAGVTQTPRYLIKTRGQQVTLSCSPISGHRSVSWYQQTPGQGLQFLFEYFSETQRNKGNFPGRFSGRQFSNSRSEMNVSTLELGDSALYLCASSPQGVDYGYTFGSGTRLTVV.

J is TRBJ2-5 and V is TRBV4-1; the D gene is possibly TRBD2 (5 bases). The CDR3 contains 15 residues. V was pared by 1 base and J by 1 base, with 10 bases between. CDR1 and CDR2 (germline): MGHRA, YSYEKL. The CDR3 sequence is CASSQVALSQETQYF. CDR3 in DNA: TGCGCCAGCAGCCAAGTAGCGCTTTCCCAAGAGACCCAGTACTTC.

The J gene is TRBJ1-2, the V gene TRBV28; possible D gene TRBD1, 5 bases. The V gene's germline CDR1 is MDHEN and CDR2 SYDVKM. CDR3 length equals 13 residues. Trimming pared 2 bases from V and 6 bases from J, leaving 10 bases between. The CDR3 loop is CASSLVWGDGYTF. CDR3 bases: TGTGCCAGCAGTTTAGTTTGGGGGGATGGCTACACCTTC.

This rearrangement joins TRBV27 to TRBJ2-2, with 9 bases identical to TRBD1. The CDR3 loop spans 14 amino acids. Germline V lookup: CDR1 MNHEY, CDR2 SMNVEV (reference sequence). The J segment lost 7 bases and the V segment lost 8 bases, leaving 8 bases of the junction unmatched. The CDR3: CASRPQGAIGELFF. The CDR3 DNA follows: TGTGCCAGCCGTCCACAGGGGGCAATCGGGGAGCTGTTTTTT.

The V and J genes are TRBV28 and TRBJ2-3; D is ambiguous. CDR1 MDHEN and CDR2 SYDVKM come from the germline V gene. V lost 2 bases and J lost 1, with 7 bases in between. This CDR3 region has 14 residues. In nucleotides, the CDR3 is TGTGCCAGCAGTTTACCTCTTGGCACAGATACGCAGTATTTT. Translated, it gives CASSLPLGTDTQYF.

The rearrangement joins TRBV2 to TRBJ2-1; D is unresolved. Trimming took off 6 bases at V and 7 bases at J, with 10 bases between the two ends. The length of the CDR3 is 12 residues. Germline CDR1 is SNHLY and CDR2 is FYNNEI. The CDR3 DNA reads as TGTGCCAGCAGACAACTGGGGAATGAGCAGTTCTTC. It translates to CASRQLGNEQFF. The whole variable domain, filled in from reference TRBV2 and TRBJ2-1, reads EPEVTQTPSHQVTQMGQEVILRCVPISNHLYFYWYRQILGQKVEFLVSFYNNEISEKSEIFDDQFSVERPDGSNFTLKIRSTKLEDSAMYFCASRQLGNEQFFGPGTRLTVL.

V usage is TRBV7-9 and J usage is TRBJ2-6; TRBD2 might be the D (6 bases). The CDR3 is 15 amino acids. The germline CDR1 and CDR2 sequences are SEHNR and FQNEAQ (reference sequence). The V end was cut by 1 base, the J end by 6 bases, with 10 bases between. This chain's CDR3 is CASSLEGGQANVLTF. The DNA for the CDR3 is TGTGCCAGCAGCTTAGAGGGAGGACAGGCCAACGTCCTGACTTTC. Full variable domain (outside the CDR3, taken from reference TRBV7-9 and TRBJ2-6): DTGVSQNPRHKITKRGQNVTFRCDPISEHNRLYWYRQTLGQGPEFLTYFQNEAQLEKSRLLSDRFSAERPKGSFSTLEIQRTEQGDSAMYLCASSLEGGQANVLTFGAGSRLTVL.

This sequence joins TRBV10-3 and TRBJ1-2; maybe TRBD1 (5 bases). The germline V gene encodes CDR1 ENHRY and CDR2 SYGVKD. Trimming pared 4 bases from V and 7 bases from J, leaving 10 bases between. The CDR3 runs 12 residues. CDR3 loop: CAISVGGGGYTF. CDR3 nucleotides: TGTGCCATCAGTGTGGGGGGTGGTGGCTACACCTTC.

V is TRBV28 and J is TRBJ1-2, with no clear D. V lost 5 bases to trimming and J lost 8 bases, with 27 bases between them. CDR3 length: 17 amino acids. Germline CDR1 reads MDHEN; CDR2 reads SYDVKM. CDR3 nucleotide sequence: TGTGCCAGCAGTCTATTGAGTGGGCGCCAGCGATCGGAGGGCTACACCTTC. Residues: CASSLLSGRQRSEGYTF.

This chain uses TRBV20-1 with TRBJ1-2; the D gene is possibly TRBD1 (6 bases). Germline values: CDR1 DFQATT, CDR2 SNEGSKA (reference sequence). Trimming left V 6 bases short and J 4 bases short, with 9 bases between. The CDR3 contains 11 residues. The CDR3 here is CSAGDIYGYTF. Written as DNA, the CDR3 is TGCAGTGCGGGGGACATCTATGGCTACACCTTC.

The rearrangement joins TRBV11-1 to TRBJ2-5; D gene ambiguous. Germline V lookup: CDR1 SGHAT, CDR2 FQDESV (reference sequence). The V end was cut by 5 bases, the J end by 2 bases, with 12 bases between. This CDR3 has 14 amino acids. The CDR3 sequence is CASSEDGIQETQYF. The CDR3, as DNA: TGTGCCAGCAGCGAGGACGGAATTCAAGAGACCCAGTACTTC.